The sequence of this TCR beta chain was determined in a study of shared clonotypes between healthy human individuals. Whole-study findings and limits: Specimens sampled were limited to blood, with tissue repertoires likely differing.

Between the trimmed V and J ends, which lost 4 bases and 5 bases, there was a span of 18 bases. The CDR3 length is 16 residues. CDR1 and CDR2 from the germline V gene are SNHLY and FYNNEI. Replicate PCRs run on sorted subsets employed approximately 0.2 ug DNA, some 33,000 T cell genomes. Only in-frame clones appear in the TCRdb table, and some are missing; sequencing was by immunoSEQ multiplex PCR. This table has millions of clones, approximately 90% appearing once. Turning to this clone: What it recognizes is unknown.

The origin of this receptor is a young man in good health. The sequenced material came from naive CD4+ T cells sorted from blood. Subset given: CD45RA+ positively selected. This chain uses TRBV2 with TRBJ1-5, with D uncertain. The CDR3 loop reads CASSAETLSVDQPQHF. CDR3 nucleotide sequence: TGTGCCAGCAGTGCCGAAACCCTCTCGGTTGATCAGCCCCAGCATTTT.